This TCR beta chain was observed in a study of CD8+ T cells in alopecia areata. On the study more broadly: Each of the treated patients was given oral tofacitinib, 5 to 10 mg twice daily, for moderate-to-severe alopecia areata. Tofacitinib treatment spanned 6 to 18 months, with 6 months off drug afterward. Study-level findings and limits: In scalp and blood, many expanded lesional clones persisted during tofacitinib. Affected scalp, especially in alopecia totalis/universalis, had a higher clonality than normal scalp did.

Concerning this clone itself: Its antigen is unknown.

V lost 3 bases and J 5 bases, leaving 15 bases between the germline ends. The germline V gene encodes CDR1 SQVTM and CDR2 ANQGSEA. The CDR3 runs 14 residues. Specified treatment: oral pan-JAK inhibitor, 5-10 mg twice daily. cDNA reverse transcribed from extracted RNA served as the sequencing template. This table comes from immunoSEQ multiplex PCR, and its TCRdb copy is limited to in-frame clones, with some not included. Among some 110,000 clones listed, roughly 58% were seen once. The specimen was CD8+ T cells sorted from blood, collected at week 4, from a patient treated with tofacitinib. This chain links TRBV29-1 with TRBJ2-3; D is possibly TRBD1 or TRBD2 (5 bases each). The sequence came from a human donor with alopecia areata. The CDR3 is CSVEGTDFLDTQYF. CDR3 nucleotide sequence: TGCAGCGTTGAGGGGACCGATTTTTTAGATACGCAGTATTTT.